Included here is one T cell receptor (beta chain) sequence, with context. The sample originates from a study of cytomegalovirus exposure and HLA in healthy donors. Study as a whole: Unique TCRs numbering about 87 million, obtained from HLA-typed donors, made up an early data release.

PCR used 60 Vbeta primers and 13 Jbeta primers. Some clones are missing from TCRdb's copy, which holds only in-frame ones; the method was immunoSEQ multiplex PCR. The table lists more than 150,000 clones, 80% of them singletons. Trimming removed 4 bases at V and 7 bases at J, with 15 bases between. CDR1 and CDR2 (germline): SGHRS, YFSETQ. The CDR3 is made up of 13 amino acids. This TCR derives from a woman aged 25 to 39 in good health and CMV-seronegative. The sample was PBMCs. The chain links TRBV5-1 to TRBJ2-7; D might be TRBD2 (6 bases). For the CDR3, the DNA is TGCGCCAGCAGCCTCCTGACTAGTTCTGAGCAGTACTTC. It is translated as CASSLLTSSEQYF.